The rows below give T cell receptor beta chains drawn from one sample of a study of T cell repertoires in cytomegalovirus infection. Each CDR3 protein gets one entry after TCRdb re-called the reads with MiXCR. The sample lists 310,000 or so distinct CDR3 sequences; about 26% were seen once. Material for sequencing was PBMCs. The receptors here all came from a human donor in good health (CMV status not recorded). Some clones in this sample may be carry-over from other donors' samples. Each CDR3 is given with its conserved first and last residue. D genes are given only for firm matches. Expanded clones get a size class; other rows say once, few or many, or leave the size out.

d_gene: TRBD1; abundance: many; v_gene: TRBV28; j_gene: TRBJ1-5; CDR3nt: TGTGCCAGCAGTTTAGGCAGGACAGGAAGGGTTGATCAGCCCCAGCATTTT; CDR3aa: CASSLGRTGRVDQPQHF
d_gene: TRBD2; abundance: few; v_gene: TRBV5-4; j_gene: TRBJ2-7; CDR3nt: TGTGCCAGCAGCTTGGCCAAAGGACCGAGCGGGGCCTACGAGCAGTACTTC; CDR3aa: CASSLAKGPSGAYEQYF
d_gene: -; abundance: -; v_gene: TRBV28; j_gene: TRBJ1-5; CDR3nt: TGTGCCAGCAGTTCGTTTGTGGGGGGGGCTTCTGGTCAGCCCCAGCATTTT; CDR3aa: CASSSFVGGASGQPQHF
d_gene: -; abundance: -; v_gene: TRBV9; j_gene: TRBJ2-2; CDR3nt: TGTGCCAGCAACTCGGGACTTTCCACCGGGGAGCTGTTTTTT; CDR3aa: CASNSGLSTGELFF
d_gene: TRBD1; abundance: few; v_gene: TRBV18; j_gene: TRBJ2-5; CDR3nt: TGTGCCAGCTCACCGTCGGGACAGGCGGCCCTGACCCAGTACTTC; CDR3aa: CASSPSGQAALTQYF
d_gene: TRBD1; abundance: few; v_gene: TRBV5-1; j_gene: TRBJ2-3; CDR3nt: TGCGCCAGCAGAAGGGACAGCAACACAGATACGCAGTATTTT; CDR3aa: CASRRDSNTDTQYF
d_gene: TRBD2; abundance: -; v_gene: TRBV27; j_gene: TRBJ2-1; CDR3nt: TGTGCCAGCAGTCCCCAGCGGGGCCCCTACAATGAGCAGTTCTTC; CDR3aa: CASSPQRGPYNEQFF
d_gene: TRBD1; abundance: -; v_gene: TRBV2; j_gene: TRBJ2-7; CDR3nt: TGTGCCAGCAGTGCACAGGGGGCCGAGCAGTACTTC; CDR3aa: CASSAQGAEQYF
d_gene: -; abundance: once; v_gene: TRBV12-3/TRBV12-4; j_gene: TRBJ1-1; CDR3nt: TGTGCCAGCAGTTTAGCTATCGGCCCAAAGAACACTGAAGCTTTCTTT; CDR3aa: CASSLAIGPKNTEAFF
d_gene: -; abundance: -; v_gene: TRBV6-8; j_gene: TRBJ2-2; CDR3nt: TGTGCCAGCAGAAAGACAGGGATTAGCGGGGTGAACACCGGGGAGCTGTTTTTT; CDR3aa: CASRKTGISGVNTGELFF
d_gene: TRBD1; abundance: -; v_gene: TRBV6-6; j_gene: TRBJ2-7; CDR3nt: TGTGCCAGCAGTTCGCGGACAGGGGGGCATGAGCAGTACTTC; CDR3aa: CASSSRTGGHEQYF
d_gene: TRBD1; abundance: few; v_gene: TRBV6-2/TRBV6-3; j_gene: TRBJ2-4; CDR3nt: TGTGCCAGCAGCAACAGGGGAGCCAAAAACATTCAGTACTTC; CDR3aa: CASSNRGAKNIQYF
d_gene: TRBD2; abundance: -; v_gene: TRBV7-9; j_gene: TRBJ2-7; CDR3nt: TGTGCCAGCAGCAGCCTCCGGGGGGTCGAGCAGTACTTC; CDR3aa: CASSSLRGVEQYF
d_gene: -; abundance: few; v_gene: TRBV19; j_gene: TRBJ2-2; CDR3nt: TGTGCCAGTAGTCTCGCTCCAGGGAGTGGAAACACCGGGGAGCTGTTTTTT; CDR3aa: CASSLAPGSGNTGELFF
d_gene: TRBD2; abundance: -; v_gene: TRBV19; j_gene: TRBJ2-1; CDR3nt: TGTGCCAGTAGTACCCGGACTAGCGAACAGTTCTTC; CDR3aa: CASSTRTSEQFF
d_gene: -; abundance: -; v_gene: TRBV20-1; j_gene: TRBJ2-7; CDR3nt: TGCAGTGCTACCTACAGGGACTCCTACGAGCAGTACTTC; CDR3aa: CSATYRDSYEQYF
d_gene: -; abundance: -; v_gene: TRBV29-1; j_gene: TRBJ2-2; CDR3nt: TGCAGCGTCTTACTTGACAGGACCGGGGAGCTGTTTTTT; CDR3aa: CSVLLDRTGELFF
d_gene: -; abundance: -; v_gene: TRBV20-1; j_gene: TRBJ1-4; CDR3nt: TGCAGTGCCCCGGACCTAGGGGAAAAACTGTTTTTT; CDR3aa: CSAPDLGEKLFF
d_gene: -; abundance: many; v_gene: TRBV7-2; j_gene: TRBJ2-3; CDR3nt: TGTGCCAGCAGCTTAGTATACACAGATACGCAGTATTTT; CDR3aa: CASSLVYTDTQYF
d_gene: -; abundance: -; v_gene: TRBV15; j_gene: TRBJ2-7; CDR3nt: TGTGCCACCAGCAGAGAACAGGGCTACGAGCAGTACTTC; CDR3aa: CATSREQGYEQYF
d_gene: -; abundance: many; v_gene: TRBV7-2; j_gene: TRBJ2-4; CDR3nt: TGTGCCAGCAGCTTAAGAACAGCCAAAAACATTCAGTACTTC; CDR3aa: CASSLRTAKNIQYF
d_gene: TRBD1; abundance: few; v_gene: TRBV28; j_gene: TRBJ2-1; CDR3nt: TGTGCCAGCAGTTGGACAGGGAAATCCTACAATGAGCAGTTCTTC; CDR3aa: CASSWTGKSYNEQFF
d_gene: -; abundance: -; v_gene: TRBV5-4; j_gene: TRBJ2-5; CDR3nt: TGTGCCAGCGGCATACCGGGATCCCTACAAGAGACCCAGTACTTC; CDR3aa: CASGIPGSLQETQYF
d_gene: -; abundance: -; v_gene: TRBV5-8; j_gene: TRBJ1-5; CDR3nt: TGTGCCAGCAGCTTCTCTATCAGGAATCAGCCCCAGCATTTT; CDR3aa: CASSFSIRNQPQHF
d_gene: -; abundance: -; v_gene: TRBV6-6; j_gene: TRBJ2-1; CDR3nt: TGTGCCGGCCGGGGACCGAACTATTTCAATGAGCAGTTCTTC; CDR3aa: CAGRGPNYFNEQFF
d_gene: TRBD2; abundance: many; v_gene: TRBV11-3; j_gene: TRBJ2-1; CDR3nt: TGTGCCAGCAGCGTAATCGCGGGGGAAGGGTCCTACAATGAGCAGTTCTTC; CDR3aa: CASSVIAGEGSYNEQFF
d_gene: TRBD1; abundance: few; v_gene: TRBV18; j_gene: TRBJ2-3; CDR3nt: TGTGCCAGCTCCCCCAGGGGGCAACGGGAGTATTTT; CDR3aa: CASSPRGQREYF
d_gene: -; abundance: -; v_gene: TRBV11-3; j_gene: TRBJ1-1; CDR3nt: TGTGCCAGCAGCTTATTCTCGGCGGAGAACACTGAAGCTTTCTTT; CDR3aa: CASSLFSAENTEAFF
d_gene: -; abundance: few; v_gene: TRBV28; j_gene: TRBJ2-2; CDR3nt: TGTGCCAGCAGCCGGACTCTCGGGATGGGCACCGGGGAGCTGTTTTTT; CDR3aa: CASSRTLGMGTGELFF
d_gene: -; abundance: -; v_gene: TRBV25-1; j_gene: TRBJ2-3; CDR3nt: TGTGCCACTGGGGGCAGGGGAGTGGCAGATACGCAGTATTTT; CDR3aa: CATGGRGVADTQYF
d_gene: TRBD1; abundance: few; v_gene: TRBV2; j_gene: TRBJ1-4; CDR3nt: TGTGCCAGCAGTGGGGACAGGGGAACTAATGAAAAACTGTTTTTT; CDR3aa: CASSGDRGTNEKLFF
d_gene: -; abundance: many; v_gene: TRBV7-2; j_gene: TRBJ2-2; CDR3nt: TGTGCCAGCAGCTTAAGTCCGACCAACACCGGGGAGCTGTTTTTT; CDR3aa: CASSLSPTNTGELFF
d_gene: TRBD1; abundance: -; v_gene: TRBV27; j_gene: TRBJ1-5; CDR3nt: TGTGCCAGCAAATCCCGGGACAGGGTTTGGCAGCCCCAGCATTTT; CDR3aa: CASKSRDRVWQPQHF
d_gene: -; abundance: -; v_gene: TRBV20-1; j_gene: TRBJ2-3; CDR3nt: TGCAGTGCTAGAGGCATTTCGGCAGATACGCAGTATTTT; CDR3aa: CSARGISADTQYF
d_gene: -; abundance: many; v_gene: TRBV7-2; j_gene: TRBJ1-1; CDR3nt: TGTGCCAGCAGCCTCTCAACGGGCCGACTTGGAACTGAAGCTTTCTTT; CDR3aa: CASSLSTGRLGTEAFF
d_gene: -; abundance: -; v_gene: TRBV7-2; j_gene: TRBJ2-1; CDR3nt: TGTGCCAGCAGCTTGCGGGACACCAATGAGCAGTTCTTC; CDR3aa: CASSLRDTNEQFF
d_gene: -; abundance: few; v_gene: TRBV27; j_gene: TRBJ2-1; CDR3nt: TGTGCCAGCAGCCCCGGGCCCCCTGGGAATGAGCAGTTCTTC; CDR3aa: CASSPGPPGNEQFF
d_gene: TRBD2; abundance: many; v_gene: TRBV7-9; j_gene: TRBJ2-7; CDR3nt: TGTGCCAGCAGCTTCGGCAATCTTGGAGCTAGCGGGTACGAGCAGTACTTC; CDR3aa: CASSFGNLGASGYEQYF
d_gene: -; abundance: many; v_gene: TRBV7-3; j_gene: TRBJ2-6; CDR3nt: TGTGCCAGCAGCTCCCCCGGGGCCAACCCGTCCGGGGCCAACGTCCTGACTTTC; CDR3aa: CASSSPGANPSGANVLTF
d_gene: TRBD1; abundance: few; v_gene: TRBV28; j_gene: TRBJ2-7; CDR3nt: TGTGCCAGCAGCCGGGACAGGGTGATCCTTGAGCAGTACTTC; CDR3aa: CASSRDRVILEQYF
d_gene: -; abundance: -; v_gene: TRBV5-1; j_gene: TRBJ2-1; CDR3nt: TGCGCCAGCAGCTACTCTAACCCCCTTTACAATGAGCAGTTCTTC; CDR3aa: CASSYSNPLYNEQFF
d_gene: -; abundance: many; v_gene: TRBV12-3/TRBV12-4; j_gene: TRBJ2-1; CDR3nt: TGTGCCAGCAGCCCCCGGGTCCAGGGTGAGCAGTTCTTC; CDR3aa: CASSPRVQGEQFF
d_gene: -; abundance: -; v_gene: TRBV2; j_gene: TRBJ2-2; CDR3nt: TGTGCCAGCAGTGAAGGGCAGGGGAGGACCGGGGAGCTGTTTTTT; CDR3aa: CASSEGQGRTGELFF